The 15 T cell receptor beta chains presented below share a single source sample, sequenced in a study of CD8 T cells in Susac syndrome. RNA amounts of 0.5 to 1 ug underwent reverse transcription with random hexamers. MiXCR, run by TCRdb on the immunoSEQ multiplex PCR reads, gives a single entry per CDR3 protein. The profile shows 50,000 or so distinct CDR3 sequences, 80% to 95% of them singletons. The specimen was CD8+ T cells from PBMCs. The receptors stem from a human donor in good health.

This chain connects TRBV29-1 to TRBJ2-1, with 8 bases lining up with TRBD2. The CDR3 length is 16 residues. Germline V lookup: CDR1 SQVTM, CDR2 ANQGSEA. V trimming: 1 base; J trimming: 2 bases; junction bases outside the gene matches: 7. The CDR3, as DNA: TGCAGCGTTGAAGCGGGAGGGCCTCGAACCTACAATGAGCAGTTCTTC. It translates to CSVEAGGPRTYNEQFF.

CDR3 coding DNA: TGCAGTGCTCCTCCCCGGTGGGAGGGCGACGAGCAGTACTTC. Amino acids: CSAPPRWEGDEQYF. This sequence joins TRBV20-1 and TRBJ2-7, with TRBD2 identical over 7 bases. The CDR3 has 14 residues. V shed 5 bases, J shed 5 bases, and the junction held 12 bases outside the gene matches. CDR1 is DFQATT, CDR2 SNEGSKA, per germline (reference sequence).

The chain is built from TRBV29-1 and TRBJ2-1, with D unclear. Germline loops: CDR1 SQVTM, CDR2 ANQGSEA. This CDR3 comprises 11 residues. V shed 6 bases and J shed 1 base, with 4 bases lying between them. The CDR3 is CSVDSYNEQFF. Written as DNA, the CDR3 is TGCAGCGTCGATTCCTACAATGAGCAGTTCTTC.

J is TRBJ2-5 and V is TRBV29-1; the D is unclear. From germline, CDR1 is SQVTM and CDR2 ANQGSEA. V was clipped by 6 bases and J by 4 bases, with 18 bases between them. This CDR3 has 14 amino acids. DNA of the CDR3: TGCAGCGTCCTAGGAGAGGCGCGGCGAGAGACCCAGTACTTC. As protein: CSVLGEARRETQYF.

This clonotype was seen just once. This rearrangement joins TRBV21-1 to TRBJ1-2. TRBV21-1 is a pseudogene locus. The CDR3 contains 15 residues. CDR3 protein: CASSLLPPAFYGYTF. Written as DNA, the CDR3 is TGTGCCAGCAGCTTACTCCCCCCCGCCTTCTATGGCTACACCTTC.

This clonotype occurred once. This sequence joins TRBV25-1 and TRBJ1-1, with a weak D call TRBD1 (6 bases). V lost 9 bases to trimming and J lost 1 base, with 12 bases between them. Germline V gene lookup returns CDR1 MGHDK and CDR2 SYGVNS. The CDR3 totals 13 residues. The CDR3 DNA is TGTGCCAGTAACAGGGCAACGAACACTGAAGCTTTCTTT. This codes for CASNRATNTEAFF.

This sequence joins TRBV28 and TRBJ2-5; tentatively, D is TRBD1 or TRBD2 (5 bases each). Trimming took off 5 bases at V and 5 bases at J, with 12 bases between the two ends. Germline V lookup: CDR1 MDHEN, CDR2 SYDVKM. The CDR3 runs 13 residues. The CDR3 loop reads CASSPRGGETQYF. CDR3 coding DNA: TGTGCCAGCAGTCCAAGGGGCGGGGAGACCCAGTACTTC. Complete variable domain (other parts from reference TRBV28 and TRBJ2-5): DVKVTQSSRYLVKRTGEKVFLECVQDMDHENMFWYRQDPGLGLRLIYFSYDVKMKEKGDIPEGYSVSREKKERFSLILESASTNQTSMYLCASSPRGGETQYFGPGTRLLVL.

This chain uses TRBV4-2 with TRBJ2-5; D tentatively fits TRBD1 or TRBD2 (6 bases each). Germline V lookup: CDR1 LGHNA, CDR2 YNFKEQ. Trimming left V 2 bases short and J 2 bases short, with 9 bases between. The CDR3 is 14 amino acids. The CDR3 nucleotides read TGTGCCAGCAGCCAAAGAGGGGGGCAAGAGACCCAGTACTTC. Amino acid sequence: CASSQRGGQETQYF.

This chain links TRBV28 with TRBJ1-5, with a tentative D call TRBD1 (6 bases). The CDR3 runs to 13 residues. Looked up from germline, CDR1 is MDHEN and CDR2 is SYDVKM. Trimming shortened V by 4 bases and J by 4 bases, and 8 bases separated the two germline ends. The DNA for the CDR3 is TGTGCCAGCAGTTGGACAGTAAATCAGCCCCAGCATTTT. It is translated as CASSWTVNQPQHF.

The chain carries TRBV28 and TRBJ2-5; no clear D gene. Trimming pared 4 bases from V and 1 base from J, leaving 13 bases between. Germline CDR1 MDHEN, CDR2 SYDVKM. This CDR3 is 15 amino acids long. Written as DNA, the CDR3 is TGTGCCAGCAGTTCGGCAGTTTATACCCAAGAGACCCAGTACTTC. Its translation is CASSSAVYTQETQYF.

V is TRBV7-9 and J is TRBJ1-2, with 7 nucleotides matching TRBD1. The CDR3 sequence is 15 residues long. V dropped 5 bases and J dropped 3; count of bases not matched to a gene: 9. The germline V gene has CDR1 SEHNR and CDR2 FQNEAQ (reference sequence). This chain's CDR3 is CASSPKDRTDYGYTF. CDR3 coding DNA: TGTGCCAGCAGCCCTAAGGACAGGACCGACTATGGCTACACCTTC.

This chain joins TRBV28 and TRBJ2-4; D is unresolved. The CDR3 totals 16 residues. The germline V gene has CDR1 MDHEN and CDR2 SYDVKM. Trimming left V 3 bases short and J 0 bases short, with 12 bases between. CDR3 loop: CASSLAQLLAKNIQYF. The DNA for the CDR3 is TGTGCCAGCAGTTTGGCCCAGCTACTAGCCAAAAACATTCAGTACTTC.

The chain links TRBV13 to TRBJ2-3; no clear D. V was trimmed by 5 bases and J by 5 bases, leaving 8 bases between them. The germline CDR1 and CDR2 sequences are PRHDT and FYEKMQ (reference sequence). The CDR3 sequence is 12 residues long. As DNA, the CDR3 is TGTGCCAGCAGCCCCTACATAGATACGCAGTATTTT. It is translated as CASSPYIDTQYF.

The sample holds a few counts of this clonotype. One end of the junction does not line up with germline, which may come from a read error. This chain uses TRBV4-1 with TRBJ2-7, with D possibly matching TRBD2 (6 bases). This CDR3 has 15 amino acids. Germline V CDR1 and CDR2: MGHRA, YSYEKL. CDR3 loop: CASSLSGLPSDEQYF. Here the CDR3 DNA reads TGCGCCAGCAGCCTGTCGGGACTCCCCTCCGACGAGCAGTACTTC.

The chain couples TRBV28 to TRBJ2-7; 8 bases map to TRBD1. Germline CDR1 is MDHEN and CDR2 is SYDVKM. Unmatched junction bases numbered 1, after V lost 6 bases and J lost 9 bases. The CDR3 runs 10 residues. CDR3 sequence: CASRGTGQYF. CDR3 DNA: TGTGCCAGCAGGGGGACAGGGCAGTACTTC.